This T cell receptor beta chain was profiled in a study of blood T cell repertoires in COVID-19. CDR1 and CDR2 (germline): LGHDT, YNNKEL (reference sequence). V gave up 0 bases and J gave up 6 bases, with 8 bases separating them. The CDR3 contains 13 residues. Per the original data handling: Estimates of nucleated cell counts were drawn from the amplification of reference gene primers. Sequencing used immunoSEQ multiplex PCR; TCRdb keeps in-frame clones, though not all of them. V and J calls and clone size are those listed in that table; D and trimming were worked out from the DNA. The repertoire includes 56,000 or so clones, more than 60% of them detected once, and 5.5% sits in the top ten.

The clonotype was recovered from a woman between 70 and 85 years old with acute or convalescent COVID-19. Sequences were obtained from peripheral blood. V gene TRBV3-1 (or the pseudogene TRBV3-2) combines with J gene TRBJ1-2, with D maybe TRBD1 (5 bases). CDR3 coding DNA: TGTGCCAGCAGCCAAGATGGGGGGAATGGCTACACCTTC. Protein product: CASSQDGGNGYTF.